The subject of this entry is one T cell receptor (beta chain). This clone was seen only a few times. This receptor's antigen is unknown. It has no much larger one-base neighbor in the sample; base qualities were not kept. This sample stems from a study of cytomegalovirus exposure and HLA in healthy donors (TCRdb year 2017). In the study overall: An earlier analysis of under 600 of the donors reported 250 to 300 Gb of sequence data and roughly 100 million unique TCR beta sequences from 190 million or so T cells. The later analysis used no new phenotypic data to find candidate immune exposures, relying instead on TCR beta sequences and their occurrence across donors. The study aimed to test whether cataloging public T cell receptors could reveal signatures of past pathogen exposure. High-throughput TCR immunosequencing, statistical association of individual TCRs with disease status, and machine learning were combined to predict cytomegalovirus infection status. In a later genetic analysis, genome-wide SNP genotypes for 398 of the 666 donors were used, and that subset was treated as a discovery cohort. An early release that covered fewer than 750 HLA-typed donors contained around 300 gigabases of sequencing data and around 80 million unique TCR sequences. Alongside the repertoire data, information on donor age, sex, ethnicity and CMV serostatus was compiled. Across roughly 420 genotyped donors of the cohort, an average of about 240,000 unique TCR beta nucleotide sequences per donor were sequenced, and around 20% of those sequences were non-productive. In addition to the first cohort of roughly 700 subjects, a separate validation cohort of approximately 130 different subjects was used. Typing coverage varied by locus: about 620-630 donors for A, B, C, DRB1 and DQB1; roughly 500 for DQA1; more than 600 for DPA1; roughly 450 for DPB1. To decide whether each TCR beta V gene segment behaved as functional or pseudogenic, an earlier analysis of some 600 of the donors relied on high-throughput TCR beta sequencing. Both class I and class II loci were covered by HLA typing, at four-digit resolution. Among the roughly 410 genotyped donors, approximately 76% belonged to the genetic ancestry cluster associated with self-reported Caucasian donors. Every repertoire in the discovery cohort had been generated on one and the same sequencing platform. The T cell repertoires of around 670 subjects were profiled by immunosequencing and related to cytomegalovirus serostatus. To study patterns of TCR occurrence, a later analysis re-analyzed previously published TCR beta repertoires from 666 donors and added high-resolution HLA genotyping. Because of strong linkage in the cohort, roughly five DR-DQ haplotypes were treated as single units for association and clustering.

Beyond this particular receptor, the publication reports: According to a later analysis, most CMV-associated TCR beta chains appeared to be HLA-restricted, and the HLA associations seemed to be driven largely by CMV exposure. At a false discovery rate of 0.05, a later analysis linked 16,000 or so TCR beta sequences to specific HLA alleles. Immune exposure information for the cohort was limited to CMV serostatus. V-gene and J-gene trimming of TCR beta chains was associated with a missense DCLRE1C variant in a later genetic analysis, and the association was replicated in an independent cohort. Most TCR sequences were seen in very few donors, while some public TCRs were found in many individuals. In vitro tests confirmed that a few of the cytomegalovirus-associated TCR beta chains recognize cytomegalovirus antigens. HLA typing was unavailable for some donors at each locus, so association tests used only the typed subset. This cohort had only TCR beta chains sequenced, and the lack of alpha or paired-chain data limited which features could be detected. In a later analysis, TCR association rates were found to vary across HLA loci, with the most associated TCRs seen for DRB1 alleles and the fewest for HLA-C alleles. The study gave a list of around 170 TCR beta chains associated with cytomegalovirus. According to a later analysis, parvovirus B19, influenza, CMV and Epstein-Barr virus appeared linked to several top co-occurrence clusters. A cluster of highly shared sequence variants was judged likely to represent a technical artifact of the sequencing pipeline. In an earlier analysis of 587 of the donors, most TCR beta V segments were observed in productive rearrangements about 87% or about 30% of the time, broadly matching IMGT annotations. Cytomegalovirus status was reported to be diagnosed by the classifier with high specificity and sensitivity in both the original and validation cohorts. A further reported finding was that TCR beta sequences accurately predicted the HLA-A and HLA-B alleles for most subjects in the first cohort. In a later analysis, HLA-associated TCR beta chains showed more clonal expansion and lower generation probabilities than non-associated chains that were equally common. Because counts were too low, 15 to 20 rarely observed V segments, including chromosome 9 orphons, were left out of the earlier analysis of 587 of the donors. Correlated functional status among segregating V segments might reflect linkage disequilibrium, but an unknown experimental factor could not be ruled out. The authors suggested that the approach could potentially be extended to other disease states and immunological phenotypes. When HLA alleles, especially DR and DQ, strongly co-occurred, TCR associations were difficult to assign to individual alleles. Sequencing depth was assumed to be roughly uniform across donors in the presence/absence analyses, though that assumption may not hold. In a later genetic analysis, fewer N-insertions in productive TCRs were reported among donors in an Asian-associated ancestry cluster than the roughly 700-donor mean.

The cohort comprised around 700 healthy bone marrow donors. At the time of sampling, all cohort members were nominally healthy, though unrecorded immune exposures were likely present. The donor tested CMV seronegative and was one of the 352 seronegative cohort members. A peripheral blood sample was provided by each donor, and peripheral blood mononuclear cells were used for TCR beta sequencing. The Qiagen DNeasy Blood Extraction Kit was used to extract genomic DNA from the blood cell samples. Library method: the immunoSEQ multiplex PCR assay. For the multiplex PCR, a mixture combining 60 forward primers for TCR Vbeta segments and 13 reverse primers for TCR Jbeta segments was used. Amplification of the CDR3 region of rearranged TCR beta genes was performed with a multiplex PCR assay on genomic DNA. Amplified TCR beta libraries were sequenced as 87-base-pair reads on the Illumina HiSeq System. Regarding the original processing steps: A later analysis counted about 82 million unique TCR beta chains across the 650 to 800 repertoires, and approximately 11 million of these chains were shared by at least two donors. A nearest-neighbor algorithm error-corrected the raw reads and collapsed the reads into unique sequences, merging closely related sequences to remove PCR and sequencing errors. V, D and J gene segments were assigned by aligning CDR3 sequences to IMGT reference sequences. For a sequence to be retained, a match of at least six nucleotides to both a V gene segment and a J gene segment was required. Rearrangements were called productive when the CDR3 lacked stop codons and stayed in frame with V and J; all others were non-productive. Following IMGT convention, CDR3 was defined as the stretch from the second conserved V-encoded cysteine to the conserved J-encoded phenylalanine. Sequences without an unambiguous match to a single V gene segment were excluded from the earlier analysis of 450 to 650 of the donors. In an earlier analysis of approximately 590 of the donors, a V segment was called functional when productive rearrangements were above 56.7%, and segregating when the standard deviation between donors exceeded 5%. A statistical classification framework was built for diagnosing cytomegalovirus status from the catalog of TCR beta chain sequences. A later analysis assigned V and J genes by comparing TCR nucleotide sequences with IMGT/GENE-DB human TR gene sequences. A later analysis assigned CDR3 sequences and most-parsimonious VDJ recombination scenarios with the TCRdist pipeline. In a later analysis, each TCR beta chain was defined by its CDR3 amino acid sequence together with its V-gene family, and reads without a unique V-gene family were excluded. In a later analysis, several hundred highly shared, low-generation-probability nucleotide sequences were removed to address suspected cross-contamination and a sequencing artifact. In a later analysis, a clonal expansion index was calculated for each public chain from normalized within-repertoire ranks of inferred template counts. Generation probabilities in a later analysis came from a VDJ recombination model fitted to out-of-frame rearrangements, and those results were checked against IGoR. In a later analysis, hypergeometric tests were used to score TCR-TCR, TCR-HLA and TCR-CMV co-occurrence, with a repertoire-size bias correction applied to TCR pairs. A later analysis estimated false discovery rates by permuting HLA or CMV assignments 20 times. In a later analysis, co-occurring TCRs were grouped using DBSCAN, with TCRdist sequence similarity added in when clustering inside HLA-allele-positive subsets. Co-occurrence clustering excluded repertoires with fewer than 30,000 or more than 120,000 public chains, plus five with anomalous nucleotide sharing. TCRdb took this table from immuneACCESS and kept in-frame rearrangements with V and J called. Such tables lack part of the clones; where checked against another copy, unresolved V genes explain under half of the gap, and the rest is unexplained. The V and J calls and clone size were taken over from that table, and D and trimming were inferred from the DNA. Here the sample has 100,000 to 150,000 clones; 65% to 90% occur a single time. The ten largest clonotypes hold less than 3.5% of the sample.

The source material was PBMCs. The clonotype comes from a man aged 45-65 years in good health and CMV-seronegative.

DNA sequence: TGTGCCTGGATCCCAGGCATAAAGAACACTGAAGCTTTCTTT. Protein translation: CAWIPGIKNTEAFF. The chain was built from TRBV30 and TRBJ1-1; no D gene can be assigned with confidence. Including the terminal cysteine and phenylalanine, the CDR3 comprises 14 residues. Of all the DNA, just the CDR3 is kept, 42 bases in frame from base 1. V sheds 4 bases and J sheds 1 base, leaving 13 bases between their ends. The germline V gene (reference sequence) sets CDR1 to GTSNPN and CDR2 to SVGIG.